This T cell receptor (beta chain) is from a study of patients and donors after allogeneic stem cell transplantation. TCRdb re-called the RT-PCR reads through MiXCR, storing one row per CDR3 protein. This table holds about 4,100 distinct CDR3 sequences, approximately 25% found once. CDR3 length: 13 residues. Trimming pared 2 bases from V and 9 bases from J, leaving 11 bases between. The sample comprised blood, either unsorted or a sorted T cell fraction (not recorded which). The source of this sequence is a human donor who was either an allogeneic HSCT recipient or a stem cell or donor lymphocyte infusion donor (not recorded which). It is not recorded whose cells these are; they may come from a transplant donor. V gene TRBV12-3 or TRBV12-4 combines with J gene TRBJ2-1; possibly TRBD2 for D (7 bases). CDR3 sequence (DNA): TGTGCCAGCAGTTTACTGGGAGGGGGTGAGCAGTTCTTC. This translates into CASSLLGGGEQFF.